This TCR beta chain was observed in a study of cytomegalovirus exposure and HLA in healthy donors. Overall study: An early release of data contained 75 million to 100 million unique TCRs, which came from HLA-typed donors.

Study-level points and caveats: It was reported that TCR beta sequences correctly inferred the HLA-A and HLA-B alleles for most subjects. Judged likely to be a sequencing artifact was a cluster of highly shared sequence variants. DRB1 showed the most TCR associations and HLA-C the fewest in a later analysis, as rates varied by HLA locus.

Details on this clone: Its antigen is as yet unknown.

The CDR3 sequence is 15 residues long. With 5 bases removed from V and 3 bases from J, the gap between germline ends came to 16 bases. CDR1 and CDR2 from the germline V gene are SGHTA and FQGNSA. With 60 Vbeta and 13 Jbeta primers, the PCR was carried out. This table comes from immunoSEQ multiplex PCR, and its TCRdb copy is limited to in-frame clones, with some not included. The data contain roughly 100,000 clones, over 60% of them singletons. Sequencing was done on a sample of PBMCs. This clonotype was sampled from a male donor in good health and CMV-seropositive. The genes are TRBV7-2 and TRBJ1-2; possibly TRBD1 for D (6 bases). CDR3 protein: CASSPTGGNDYGYTF. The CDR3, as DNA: TGTGCCAGCAGCCCGACAGGCGGTAACGACTATGGCTACACCTTC.